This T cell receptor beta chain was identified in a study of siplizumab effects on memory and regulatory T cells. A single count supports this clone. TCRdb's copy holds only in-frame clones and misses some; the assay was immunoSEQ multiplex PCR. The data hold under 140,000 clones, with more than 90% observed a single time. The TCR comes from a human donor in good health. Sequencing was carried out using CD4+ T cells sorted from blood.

CDR3 protein: CASSQEVSYEQYF. CDR3 DNA sequence: TGCGCCAGCAGCCAAGAGGTATCCTACGAGCAGTACTTC. V is TRBV4-1 and J is TRBJ2-7; no clear D. V was pared by 0 bases and J by 1 base, with 4 bases between. The CDR3 has 13 amino acids. CDR1 and CDR2 (germline): MGHRA, YSYEKL.